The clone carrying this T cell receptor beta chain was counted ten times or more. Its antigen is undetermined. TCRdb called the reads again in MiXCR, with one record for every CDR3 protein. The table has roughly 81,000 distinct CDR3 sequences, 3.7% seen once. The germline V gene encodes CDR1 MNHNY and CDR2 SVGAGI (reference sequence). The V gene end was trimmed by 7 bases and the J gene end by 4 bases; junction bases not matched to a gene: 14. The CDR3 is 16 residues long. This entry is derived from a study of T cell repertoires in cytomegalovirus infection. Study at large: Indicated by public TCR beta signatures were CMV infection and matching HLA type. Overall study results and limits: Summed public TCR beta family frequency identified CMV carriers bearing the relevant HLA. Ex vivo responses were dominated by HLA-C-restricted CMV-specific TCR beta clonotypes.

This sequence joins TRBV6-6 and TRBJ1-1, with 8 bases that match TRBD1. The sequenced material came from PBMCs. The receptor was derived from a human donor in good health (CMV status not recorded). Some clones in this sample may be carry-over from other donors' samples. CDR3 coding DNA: TGTGCCAGCACTGGAATGGGCAGGGGGCAAGGCACTGAAGCTTTCTTT. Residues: CASTGMGRGQGTEAFF.